These T cell receptor beta chains were read from a single sample in a study of CD8 T cells in Susac syndrome. One entry per CDR3 protein results from TCRdb running MiXCR on the immunoSEQ multiplex PCR reads. Here the sample spans approximately 200,000 distinct CDR3 sequences, approximately 95% being singletons. The sequencing input was CD4+ T cells from PBMCs. The receptors were gathered from a human donor with multiple sclerosis. Both conserved end residues are part of each CDR3. The D gene is left open where the match is weak. The size entry is marked missing in some rows and otherwise reads once, few, many or a size class.

-	-	TRBV13	TRBJ1-6	CASSPRQDSPLHF	TGTGCCAGCAGCCCACGGCAGGATTCACCCCTCCACTTT
-	-	TRBV12-3/TRBV12-4	TRBJ2-1	CASSRQRSSYNEQFF	TGTGCCAGCTCGCGGCAGAGGAGCTCCTACAATGAGCAGTTCTTC
-	-	TRBV4-2	TRBJ2-1	CASSQDYIQSYNEQFF	TGTGCCAGCAGCCAAGACTATATACAGTCCTACAATGAGCAGTTCTTC
-	-	TRBV20-1	TRBJ2-5	CSARGGGAETQYF	TGCAGTGCTAGAGGGGGTGGGGCCGAGACCCAGTACTTC
-	-	TRBV3-1	TRBJ1-5	CASSQGSSANQPQHF	TGTGCCAGCAGCCAAGGGTCCAGCGCCAATCAGCCCCAGCATTTT
-	-	TRBV29-1	TRBJ1-2	CSVEDFGGRYGYTF	TGCAGCGTTGAAGATTTCGGGGGCCGCTATGGCTACACCTTC
-	-	TRBV28	TRBJ1-2	CASSFLLAYTF	TGTGCCAGCAGTTTCCTGTTGGCCTACACCTTC
-	-	TRBV30	TRBJ1-4	CAWSDRRGLFF	TGTGCCTGGAGCGACAGGAGGGGACTGTTTTTT
-	-	TRBV19	TRBJ2-5	CASSLKQVGETQYF	TGTGCCAGTAGCCTCAAACAGGTGGGAGAGACCCAGTACTTC
-	-	TRBV24-1	TRBJ2-1	CATSDSTRSSYNEQFF	TGTGCCACCAGTGATAGCACTAGGAGCTCCTACAATGAGCAGTTCTTC
-	-	TRBV7-9	TRBJ2-3	CASSLGVQNTDTQYF	TGTGCCAGCAGCTTAGGGGTACAGAACACAGATACGCAGTATTTT
-	-	TRBV7-2	TRBJ1-1	CASSTYVDTEAFF	TGTGCCAGCAGCACCTACGTGGACACTGAAGCTTTCTTT
-	-	TRBV7-9	TRBJ2-1	CATNPPRGSYNEQFF	TGTGCCACCAATCCCCCCCGCGGTTCCTACAATGAGCAGTTCTTC
-	-	TRBV12-3/TRBV12-4	TRBJ2-1	CASSFDLNRDNEQFF	TGTGCCAGCAGTTTCGATTTAAACAGGGACAATGAGCAGTTCTTC
-	TRBD2	TRBV6-5	TRBJ2-7	CASSAPGRGFYEQYF	TGTGCCAGCAGTGCCCCTGGGCGGGGGTTCTACGAGCAGTACTTC
-	TRBD1	TRBV2	TRBJ1-1	CASGRQGVNTEAFF	TGTGCCAGCGGAAGACAGGGGGTGAACACTGAAGCTTTCTTT
-	-	TRBV6-5	TRBJ2-3	CASRAAGAGTDTQYF	TGTGCCAGCAGGGCGGCGGGCGCTGGCACAGATACGCAGTATTTT
-	TRBD1	TRBV20-1	TRBJ1-1	CSARAQGAHTEAFF	TGCAGTGCTAGAGCACAGGGGGCGCACACTGAAGCTTTCTTT
-	-	TRBV3-1	TRBJ2-6	CASSQSTGSGANVLTF	TGTGCCAGCAGCCAGAGCACCGGCTCTGGGGCCAACGTCCTGACTTTC
-	-	TRBV29-1	TRBJ2-5	CSVGKSGGQETQYF	TGCAGCGTCGGCAAGTCGGGCGGCCAAGAGACCCAGTACTTC
once	-	TRBV5-1	TRBJ1-1	CASSEGWAGAEAFF	TGCGCCAGCAGCGAAGGGTGGGCCGGAGCTGAAGCTTTCTTT
-	-	TRBV27	TRBJ2-3	CASSFGRGSVNTQYF	TGTGCCAGCAGTTTCGGCAGGGGTAGTGTCAATACGCAGTATTTT
-	-	TRBV5-5	TRBJ1-1	CASSNQGNTEAFF	TGTGCCAGCAGCAACCAGGGGAACACTGAAGCTTTCTTT
-	-	TRBV29-1	TRBJ1-2	CSVEAFSDGYTF	TGCAGCGTTGAAGCGTTCAGCGATGGCTACACCTTC